The 11 T cell receptor beta chains listed next were all sequenced from one sample in a study of blood T cell repertoires in COVID-19. Produced via immunoSEQ multiplex PCR; TCRdb's table is partial and in-frame only. The sample includes approximately 180,000 clones, roughly 87% seen only once; the top ten take under 3%. Sequenced sample: PBMCs or T cells enriched from blood (not recorded which). These receptors were collected from a woman between 40 and 55 years old with acute COVID-19.

The chain is built from TRBV28 and TRBJ1-5; 7 nucleotides match TRBD1. V lost 5 bases, J lost 3 bases, and 10 bases stayed unmatched. The CDR3 contains 16 residues. Per the germline V gene, CDR1 is MDHEN and CDR2 is SYDVKM. CDR3 in amino acids: CASSGAGTAFNQPQHF. The CDR3 DNA is TGTGCCAGCAGTGGGGCCGGGACAGCTTTCAATCAGCCCCAGCATTTT.

The chain couples TRBV27 to TRBJ1-2; 7 nucleotides line up with TRBD1. Losses at the gene ends were 6 bases for V and 2 bases for J; bases not matched to a gene: 3. The germline CDR1 and CDR2 sequences are MNHEY and SMNVEV (reference sequence). The CDR3 is made up of 13 amino acids. Here the CDR3 reads CASRPRGNYGYTF. As DNA, the CDR3 is TGTGCCAGCAGGCCCAGGGGGAACTATGGCTACACCTTC.

There are a few counts of this clone. Written as DNA, the CDR3 is TGCAGCGTTGAAGCTTTCAGGGAAGGGGCGCAGTTCTTC. Protein product: CSVEAFREGAQFF. The rearrangement uses TRBV29-1 and TRBJ2-1, with D possibly matching TRBD1 (5 bases). The CDR3 length is 13 residues. In germline, CDR1 is SQVTM, CDR2 ANQGSEA. V lost 1 base to trimming and J lost 12 bases, with 16 bases between them.

This chain uses TRBV11-2 with TRBJ2-1; 12 bases fit TRBD2. The germline V gene has CDR1 SGHAT and CDR2 FQNNGV. V shed 5 bases and J 6 bases; nucleotides not matched to a gene: 8. The CDR3 extends over 16 amino acids. This chain's CDR3 is CASSTQLAGGPNEQFF. In nucleotides, the CDR3 is TGTGCCAGCAGCACCCAACTAGCGGGAGGACCCAATGAGCAGTTCTTC.

The chain links TRBV29-1 to TRBJ2-3; possible D gene TRBD1, 6 bases. V lost 6 bases and J 4 bases, leaving 11 bases between the germline ends. Germline V CDR1 and CDR2: SQVTM, ANQGSEA. This CDR3 is 12 amino acids long. For the CDR3, the DNA is TGCAGCGTGGGGGCGTTCGCAGATACGCAGTATTTT. Translation gives CSVGAFADTQYF.

The chain carries TRBV4-2 and TRBJ1-4; unclear D gene. The CDR3 extends over 13 amino acids. Germline CDR1 LGHNA, CDR2 YNFKEQ. The V end was cut by 4 bases, the J end by 8 bases, with 11 bases between. The CDR3 reads CASSPPPREKLFF. The CDR3 DNA sequence: TGTGCCAGCAGCCCTCCGCCTAGAGAAAAACTGTTTTTT.

This chain connects TRBV11-2 to TRBJ1-2, with 8 bases lining up with TRBD1. The CDR3 length is 17 residues. V gave up 1 base and J gave up 2 bases; unmatched junction bases: 9. The germline V gene has CDR1 SGHAT and CDR2 FQNNGV. The CDR3: CASSLGVHRDRNYGYTF. The CDR3 bases are TGTGCCAGCAGCTTAGGAGTTCACCGGGACAGGAACTATGGCTACACCTTC.

This chain links TRBV11-2 with TRBJ2-1, with 8 nucleotides matching TRBD1. The CDR3 is 18 residues long. Germline V gene lookup returns CDR1 SGHAT and CDR2 FQNNGV. The V and J ends lost 5 bases and 3 bases, in that order; junction bases with no gene match: 15. Written as DNA, the CDR3 is TGTGCCAGCAGCATCGGACAGGGAAGGGACACCTTCTACAATGAGCAGTTCTTC. Translation gives CASSIGQGRDTFYNEQFF.

The chain joins TRBV5-1 to TRBJ2-2, with TRBD1 matching 7 bases. V lost 2 bases and J lost 3; bases outside the gene matches: 4. The CDR3 contains 15 residues. CDR1 is SGHRS, CDR2 YFSETQ, per germline. This chain's CDR3 is CASSLRGPDTGELFF. Written as DNA, the CDR3 is TGCGCCAGCAGCTTAAGGGGGCCGGACACCGGGGAGCTGTTTTTT.

This clone was seen more than once but under ten times. The rearrangement joins TRBV7-9 to TRBJ2-7; possibly TRBD1 for D (5 bases). The germline CDR1 and CDR2 sequences are SEHNR and FQNEAQ (reference sequence). Deletions cut 7 bases from V and 0 bases from J, with 10 bases between. The CDR3 consists of 13 residues. The CDR3 loop is CASTQDSSYEQYF. In DNA, the CDR3 is TGTGCCAGCACCCAAGACAGCTCCTACGAGCAGTACTTC. Full variable domain (outside the CDR3, taken from reference TRBV7-9 and TRBJ2-7): DTGVSQNPRHKITKRGQNVTFRCDPISEHNRLYWYRQTLGQGPEFLTYFQNEAQLEKSRLLSDRFSAERPKGSFSTLEIQRTEQGDSAMYLCASTQDSSYEQYFGPGTRLTVT.

The chain uses TRBV30 and TRBJ1-6, with 7 bases identical to TRBD1. Unmatched junction bases numbered 8, after V lost 5 bases and J lost 7 bases. The CDR3 covers 14 residues. Germline values: CDR1 GTSNPN, CDR2 SVGIG (reference sequence). The DNA of the CDR3 is TGTGCCTGGGGCCAGTGGACAGGCAATTCACCCCTCCACTTT. Its translation is CAWGQWTGNSPLHF.